This T cell receptor beta chain stems from a study of OX40 agonist ivuxolimab in advanced cancers. Assay used: immunoSEQ multiplex PCR; TCRdb lists only in-frame clones, some missing. The sample consists of approximately 68,000 clones, 84% of them appearing once. V lost 4 bases, J lost 7 bases, and 10 bases lay in between. Germline CDR1 reads SGHTA; CDR2 reads FQGTGA. The CDR3 is 13 amino acids. The TCR comes from an adult with an advanced solid tumor such as melanoma, head and neck, liver or kidney cancer. The chain uses TRBV7-3 and TRBJ2-2; perhaps TRBD2 as D (5 bases). This sample comprised CD4+ or CD8+ T cells sorted from blood, obtained in a trial of the OX40 agonist ivuxolimab. CDR3 sequence: CASSSGRDGELFF. The CDR3 nucleotides read TGTGCCAGCAGCTCGGGCCGGGACGGGGAGCTGTTTTTT.